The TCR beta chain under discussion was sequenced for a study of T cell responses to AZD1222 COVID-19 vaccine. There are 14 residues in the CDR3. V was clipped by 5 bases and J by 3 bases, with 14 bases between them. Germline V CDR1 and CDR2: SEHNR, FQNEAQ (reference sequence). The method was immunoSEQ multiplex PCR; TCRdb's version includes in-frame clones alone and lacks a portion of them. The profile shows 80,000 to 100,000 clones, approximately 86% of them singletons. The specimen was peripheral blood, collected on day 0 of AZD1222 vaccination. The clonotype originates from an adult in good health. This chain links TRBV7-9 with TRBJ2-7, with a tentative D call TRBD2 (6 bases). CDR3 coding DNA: TGTGCCAGCAGCGGACCTGGGACTCGCTACGAGCAGTACTTC. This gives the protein CASSGPGTRYEQYF. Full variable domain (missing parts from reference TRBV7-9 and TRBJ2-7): DTGVSQNPRHKITKRGQNVTFRCDPISEHNRLYWYRQTLGQGPEFLTYFQNEAQLEKSRLLSDRFSAERPKGSFSTLEIQRTEQGDSAMYLCASSGPGTRYEQYFGPGTRLTVT.